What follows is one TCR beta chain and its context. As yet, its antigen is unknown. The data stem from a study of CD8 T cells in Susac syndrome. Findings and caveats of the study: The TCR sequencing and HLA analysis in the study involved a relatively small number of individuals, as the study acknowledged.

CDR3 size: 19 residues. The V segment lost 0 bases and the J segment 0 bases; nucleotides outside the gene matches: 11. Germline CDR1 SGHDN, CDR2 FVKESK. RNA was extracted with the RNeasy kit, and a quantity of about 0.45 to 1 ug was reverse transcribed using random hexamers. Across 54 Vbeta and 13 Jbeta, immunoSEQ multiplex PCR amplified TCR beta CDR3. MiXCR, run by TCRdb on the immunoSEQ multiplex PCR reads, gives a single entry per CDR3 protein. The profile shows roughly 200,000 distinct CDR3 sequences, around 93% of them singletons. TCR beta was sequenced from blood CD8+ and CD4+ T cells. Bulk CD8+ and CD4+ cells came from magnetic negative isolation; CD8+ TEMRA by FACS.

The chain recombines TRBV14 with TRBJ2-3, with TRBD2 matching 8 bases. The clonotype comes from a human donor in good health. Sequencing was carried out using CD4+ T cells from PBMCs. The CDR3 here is CASSQDRLAGIASTDTQYF. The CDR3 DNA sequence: TGTGCCAGCAGCCAAGATCGGCTAGCGGGCATTGCTAGCACAGATACGCAGTATTTT. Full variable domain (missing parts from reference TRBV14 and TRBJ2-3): EAGVTQFPSHSVIEKGQTVTLRCDPISGHDNLYWYRRVMGKEIKFLLHFVKESKQDESGMPNNRFLAERTGGTYSTLKVQPAELEDSGVYFCASSQDRLAGIASTDTQYFGPGTRLTVL.